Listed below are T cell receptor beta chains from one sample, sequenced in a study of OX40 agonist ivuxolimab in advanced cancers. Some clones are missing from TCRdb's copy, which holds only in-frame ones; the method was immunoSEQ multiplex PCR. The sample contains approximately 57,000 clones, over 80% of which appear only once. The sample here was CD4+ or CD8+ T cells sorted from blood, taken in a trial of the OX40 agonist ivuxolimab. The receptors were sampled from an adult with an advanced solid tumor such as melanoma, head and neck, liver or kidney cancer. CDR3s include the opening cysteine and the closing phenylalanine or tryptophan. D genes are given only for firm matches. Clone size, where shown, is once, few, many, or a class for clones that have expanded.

CDR3nt: TGTGCCAGCTCAGGGGCCGGGAACACCGGGGAGCTGTTTTTT
CDR3aa: CASSGAGNTGELFF
abundance: .
j_gene: TRBJ2-2
d_gene: .
v_gene: TRBV28

CDR3nt: TGTGCCAGCAGTGGGAGGTCACTATGGGGCACAGATACGCAGTATTTT
CDR3aa: CASSGRSLWGTDTQYF
abundance: .
j_gene: TRBJ2-3
d_gene: .
v_gene: TRBV6-1

CDR3nt: TGTGCCAGCAGTTTCAGGCGGTCCGGGGGCACAGATACGCAGTATTTT
CDR3aa: CASSFRRSGGTDTQYF
abundance: .
j_gene: TRBJ2-3
d_gene: .
v_gene: TRBV28

CDR3nt: TGTGCCATCAGTGAGCCTAGGGGGGACAGGCGAGAGACCCAGTACTTC
CDR3aa: CAISEPRGDRRETQYF
abundance: .
j_gene: TRBJ2-5
d_gene: TRBD1
v_gene: TRBV10-3

CDR3nt: TGTGCCAGCAGCCGACGGACAGGGAGATTTGCAACTAATGAAAAACTGTTTTTT
CDR3aa: CASSRRTGRFATNEKLFF
abundance: .
j_gene: TRBJ1-4
d_gene: TRBD1
v_gene: TRBV9

CDR3nt: TGTGCCAGCAGCCCCCTCATAGGGGGGAGTACTCCCTTTGAGCAGTTCTTC
CDR3aa: CASSPLIGGSTPFEQFF
abundance: .
j_gene: TRBJ2-1
d_gene: .
v_gene: TRBV7-8

CDR3nt: TGTGCCAGCAGTCAGGACGGTAGCAATCAGCCCCAGCATTTT
CDR3aa: CASSQDGSNQPQHF
abundance: .
j_gene: TRBJ1-5
d_gene: .
v_gene: TRBV6-1

CDR3nt: TGTGCCAGCAGCTTCGCGGGGAATGAGCAGTTCTTC
CDR3aa: CASSFAGNEQFF
abundance: .
j_gene: TRBJ2-1
d_gene: .
v_gene: TRBV11-2

CDR3nt: TGTGCCAGCAGCCGTAACGGGGGCTCCTACAATGAGCAGTTCTTC
CDR3aa: CASSRNGGSYNEQFF
abundance: .
j_gene: TRBJ2-1
d_gene: .
v_gene: TRBV5-4

CDR3nt: TGTGCCAGCAGCTTAGACCACAATGAGCAGTTCTTC
CDR3aa: CASSLDHNEQFF
abundance: .
j_gene: TRBJ2-1
d_gene: .
v_gene: TRBV7-2

CDR3nt: TGCGCCAGCAGACCGGGGACAGTCGAGGTTGAAAAACTGTTTTTT
CDR3aa: CASRPGTVEVEKLFF
abundance: .
j_gene: TRBJ1-4
d_gene: TRBD1
v_gene: TRBV5-1

CDR3nt: TGTGCCAGCAGCCTGGGACTAGCGGAGAACAATGAGCAGTTCTTC
CDR3aa: CASSLGLAENNEQFF
abundance: .
j_gene: TRBJ2-1
d_gene: TRBD2
v_gene: TRBV11-3

CDR3nt: TGTGCCAGCAGTCCGTCAGGGGCATGGAATGAAAAACTGTTTTTT
CDR3aa: CASSPSGAWNEKLFF
abundance: .
j_gene: TRBJ1-4
d_gene: .
v_gene: TRBV27

CDR3nt: TGCGCCAGCAGCTTGGCGGGAGCTGGTGAACAAGAGACCCAGTACTTC
CDR3aa: CASSLAGAGEQETQYF
abundance: .
j_gene: TRBJ2-5
d_gene: .
v_gene: TRBV5-1

CDR3nt: TGTGCCAGCAGCCGCGACGGGGCAGATACGCAGTATTTT
CDR3aa: CASSRDGADTQYF
abundance: .
j_gene: TRBJ2-3
d_gene: .
v_gene: TRBV14

CDR3nt: TGTGCCAGCAGCTTGTTACAGTCTAGCAATCAGCCCCAGCATTTT
CDR3aa: CASSLLQSSNQPQHF
abundance: .
j_gene: TRBJ1-5
d_gene: .
v_gene: TRBV5-5

CDR3nt: TGTGCCAGCAGCTTAGGACCCTCTGGAAACACCATATATTTT
CDR3aa: CASSLGPSGNTIYF
abundance: .
j_gene: TRBJ1-3
d_gene: .
v_gene: TRBV7-6

CDR3nt: TGTGCCAGTAGTATACAGAGCTCCTACGAGCAGTACTTC
CDR3aa: CASSIQSSYEQYF
abundance: .
j_gene: TRBJ2-7
d_gene: .
v_gene: TRBV19

CDR3nt: TGTGCCAGCAGCCAGACAGGGCGGCAGCCCCAGCATTTT
CDR3aa: CASSQTGRQPQHF
abundance: .
j_gene: TRBJ1-5
d_gene: TRBD1
v_gene: TRBV6-1

CDR3nt: TGTGCCAGCAGCTCCCCCACCCGCTCCTACAATGAGCAGTTCTTC
CDR3aa: CASSSPTRSYNEQFF
abundance: .
j_gene: TRBJ2-1
d_gene: .
v_gene: TRBV5-4

CDR3nt: TGTGCCAGCAGTGAAGTCCATGAGCAGTTCTTC
CDR3aa: CASSEVHEQFF
abundance: few
j_gene: TRBJ2-1
d_gene: .
v_gene: TRBV6-1

CDR3nt: TGTGCCAGCACACCGGGACAGGGAGTTTCACCCCTCCACTTT
CDR3aa: CASTPGQGVSPLHF
abundance: .
j_gene: TRBJ1-6
d_gene: TRBD1
v_gene: TRBV6-5

CDR3nt: TGCGCCAGCAAGGTTAGCGGGGGCCTGGGGCAGCCGCAGTTCTTC
CDR3aa: CASKVSGGLGQPQFF
abundance: .
j_gene: TRBJ2-1
d_gene: TRBD2
v_gene: TRBV5-1

CDR3nt: TGTGCCAGCAGTACCTGGGACAGGACCGGCTATGGCTACACCTTC
CDR3aa: CASSTWDRTGYGYTF
abundance: .
j_gene: TRBJ1-2
d_gene: TRBD1
v_gene: TRBV2

CDR3nt: TGTGCCAGCAGCTTGGGGACAGCCATCTACAATGAGCAGTTCTTC
CDR3aa: CASSLGTAIYNEQFF
abundance: .
j_gene: TRBJ2-1
d_gene: TRBD1
v_gene: TRBV13

CDR3nt: TGTGCCAGCAGCTCAAAGGCTAGCGGGAGTATCGGTGAGCAGTTCTTC
CDR3aa: CASSSKASGSIGEQFF
abundance: once
j_gene: TRBJ2-1
d_gene: TRBD2
v_gene: TRBV7-3

CDR3nt: TGTGCCAGCAGTAGTAGCGGGGCGAACACCGGGGAGCTGTTTTTT
CDR3aa: CASSSSGANTGELFF
abundance: .
j_gene: TRBJ2-2
d_gene: TRBD2
v_gene: TRBV6-1

CDR3nt: TGTGCCAGCAGCGACGGGCCCAGGAACACTGAAGCTTTCTTT
CDR3aa: CASSDGPRNTEAFF
abundance: .
j_gene: TRBJ1-1
d_gene: .
v_gene: TRBV6-4

CDR3nt: TGTGCCACCTACAGGGGGCAGGTCGGGGAGCTGTTTTTT
CDR3aa: CATYRGQVGELFF
abundance: .
j_gene: TRBJ2-2
d_gene: TRBD1
v_gene: TRBV28

CDR3nt: TGTGCCAGCAGTTACCCGGGCCAGAACACTGAAGCTTTCTTT
CDR3aa: CASSYPGQNTEAFF
abundance: .
j_gene: TRBJ1-1
d_gene: .
v_gene: TRBV6-5

CDR3nt: TGTGCCAGCTCACCAACACCGGGGGAAAAACTGTTTTTT
CDR3aa: CASSPTPGEKLFF
abundance: .
j_gene: TRBJ1-4
d_gene: .
v_gene: TRBV18

CDR3nt: TGTGCCAGCAGTTACGGTTTCAATCAGCCCCAGCATTTT
CDR3aa: CASSYGFNQPQHF
abundance: .
j_gene: TRBJ1-5
d_gene: .
v_gene: TRBV6-5

CDR3nt: TGTGCCAGCAGCTTATCGCAGGGTCGGTACGAGCAGTACTTC
CDR3aa: CASSLSQGRYEQYF
abundance: .
j_gene: TRBJ2-7
d_gene: .
v_gene: TRBV7-2

CDR3nt: TGTGCCAGTAGTGAGTACTCTGGAAACACCATATATTTT
CDR3aa: CASSEYSGNTIYF
abundance: .
j_gene: TRBJ1-3
d_gene: .
v_gene: TRBV19

CDR3nt: TGTGCCAGCAGCTTTAGTAGAGGGAACCAGTGGTCCCTCCACTTT
CDR3aa: CASSFSRGNQWSLHF
abundance: .
j_gene: TRBJ1-6
d_gene: .
v_gene: TRBV5-1

CDR3nt: TGTGCCAGCAGTCTCGGGGTATTTCAGCCCCAGCATTTT
CDR3aa: CASSLGVFQPQHF
abundance: .
j_gene: TRBJ1-5
d_gene: .
v_gene: TRBV6-5

CDR3nt: TGTGCCAGCAGTGCTGACCCCCCCTGGAGGGGCTACACCTTC
CDR3aa: CASSADPPWRGYTF
abundance: .
j_gene: TRBJ1-2
d_gene: .
v_gene: TRBV2

CDR3nt: TGTGCCAGCTCTGCCGGGACCGTCTCCTACAATGAGCAGTTCTTC
CDR3aa: CASSAGTVSYNEQFF
abundance: .
j_gene: TRBJ2-1
d_gene: .
v_gene: TRBV18

CDR3nt: TGTGCCAGCACTTGGGGGAACACTGAAGCTTTCTTT
CDR3aa: CASTWGNTEAFF
abundance: .
j_gene: TRBJ1-1
d_gene: .
v_gene: TRBV2

CDR3nt: TGTGCCAGCAGCCCAAGGACAGGGAACTATGGCTACACCTTC
CDR3aa: CASSPRTGNYGYTF
abundance: .
j_gene: TRBJ1-2
d_gene: TRBD1
v_gene: TRBV7-9

CDR3nt: TGTGCCAGTAGAGAAGGGACTAGCGGTTACAATGAGCAGTTCTTC
CDR3aa: CASREGTSGYNEQFF
abundance: .
j_gene: TRBJ2-1
d_gene: TRBD2
v_gene: TRBV19

CDR3nt: TGTGCAAGTCGCCCTCAGCGGGAGGGCAACACCGGGGAGCTGTTTTTT
CDR3aa: CASRPQREGNTGELFF
abundance: .
j_gene: TRBJ2-2
d_gene: .
v_gene: TRBV12-2

CDR3nt: TGCAGCGTTGATTTGTACGGATTCACAGATACGCAGTATTTT
CDR3aa: CSVDLYGFTDTQYF
abundance: .
j_gene: TRBJ2-3
d_gene: .
v_gene: TRBV29-1

CDR3nt: TGCGCCAGCAGCCCCGGTCGGGGACAGGGGAGGGACGAGCAGTACTTC
CDR3aa: CASSPGRGQGRDEQYF
abundance: .
j_gene: TRBJ2-7
d_gene: TRBD1
v_gene: TRBV5-1

CDR3nt: TGTGCCTGGAGTGGACAGGGGGCACATGAGCAGTTCTTC
CDR3aa: CAWSGQGAHEQFF
abundance: .
j_gene: TRBJ2-1
d_gene: TRBD1
v_gene: TRBV30

CDR3nt: TGTGCCAGCAGCATCAACCGGGAAGAAGCTTTCTTT
CDR3aa: CASSINREEAFF
abundance: .
j_gene: TRBJ1-1
d_gene: .
v_gene: TRBV21-1

CDR3nt: TGTGCCAGCATGAGGACGTACGGAAACACCATATATTTT
CDR3aa: CASMRTYGNTIYF
abundance: .
j_gene: TRBJ1-3
d_gene: .
v_gene: TRBV2

CDR3nt: TGTGCCAGCAGCTTGGGGTACGGAGGGTTCGATACGCAGTATTTT
CDR3aa: CASSLGYGGFDTQYF
abundance: .
j_gene: TRBJ2-3
d_gene: .
v_gene: TRBV5-6

CDR3nt: TGTGCCAGCAGCTTACCGGGAAGCTCCTACAATGAGCAGTTCTTC
CDR3aa: CASSLPGSSYNEQFF
abundance: .
j_gene: TRBJ2-1
d_gene: .
v_gene: TRBV7-9

CDR3nt: TGTGCCTCCCCCGGGGCGACTGAAGCTTTCTTT
CDR3aa: CASPGATEAFF
abundance: .
j_gene: TRBJ1-1
d_gene: .
v_gene: TRBV30

CDR3nt: TGCAGCGTTTATGGCAGGGCGGACTATGGCTACACCTTC
CDR3aa: CSVYGRADYGYTF
abundance: .
j_gene: TRBJ1-2
d_gene: .
v_gene: TRBV29-1

CDR3nt: TGTGCCACCAGCAGAGTAACTGGCTCCTACGAGCAGTACTTC
CDR3aa: CATSRVTGSYEQYF
abundance: .
j_gene: TRBJ2-7
d_gene: .
v_gene: TRBV15

CDR3nt: TGTGCCAGTAGTAGGCTAGCGCCTTACAATGAGCAGTTCTTC
CDR3aa: CASSRLAPYNEQFF
abundance: .
j_gene: TRBJ2-1
d_gene: .
v_gene: TRBV19

CDR3nt: TGTGCCAGCAGCTTCGGTCCGGGCCAAAACTATGGCTACACCTTC
CDR3aa: CASSFGPGQNYGYTF
abundance: .
j_gene: TRBJ1-2
d_gene: .
v_gene: TRBV5-5

CDR3nt: TGTGCCAGCAGTGTCGAGAGGGGGGGAGCTTTCTTT
CDR3aa: CASSVERGGAFF
abundance: .
j_gene: TRBJ1-1
d_gene: .
v_gene: TRBV2